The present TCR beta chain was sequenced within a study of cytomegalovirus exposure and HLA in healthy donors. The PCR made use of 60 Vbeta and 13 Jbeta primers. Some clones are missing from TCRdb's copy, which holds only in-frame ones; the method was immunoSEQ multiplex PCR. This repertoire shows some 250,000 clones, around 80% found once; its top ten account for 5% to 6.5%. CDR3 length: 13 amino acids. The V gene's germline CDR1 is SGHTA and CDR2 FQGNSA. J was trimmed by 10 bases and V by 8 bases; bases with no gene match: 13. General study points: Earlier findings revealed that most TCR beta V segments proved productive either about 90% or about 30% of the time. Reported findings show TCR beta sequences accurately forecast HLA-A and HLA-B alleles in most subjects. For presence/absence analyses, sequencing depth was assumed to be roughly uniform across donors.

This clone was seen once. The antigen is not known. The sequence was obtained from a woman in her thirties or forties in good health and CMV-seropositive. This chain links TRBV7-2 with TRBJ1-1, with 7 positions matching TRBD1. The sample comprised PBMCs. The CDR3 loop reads CASGRQGPTIAFF. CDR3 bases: TGTGCCAGCGGTCGACAGGGTCCAACGATAGCTTTCTTT. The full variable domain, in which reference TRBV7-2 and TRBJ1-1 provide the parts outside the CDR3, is GAGVSQSPSNKVTEKGKDVELRCDPISGHTALYWYRQSLGQGLEFLIYFQGNSAPDKSGLPSDRFSAERTGGSVSTLTIQRTQQEDSAVYLCASGRQGPTIAFFGQGTRLTVV.